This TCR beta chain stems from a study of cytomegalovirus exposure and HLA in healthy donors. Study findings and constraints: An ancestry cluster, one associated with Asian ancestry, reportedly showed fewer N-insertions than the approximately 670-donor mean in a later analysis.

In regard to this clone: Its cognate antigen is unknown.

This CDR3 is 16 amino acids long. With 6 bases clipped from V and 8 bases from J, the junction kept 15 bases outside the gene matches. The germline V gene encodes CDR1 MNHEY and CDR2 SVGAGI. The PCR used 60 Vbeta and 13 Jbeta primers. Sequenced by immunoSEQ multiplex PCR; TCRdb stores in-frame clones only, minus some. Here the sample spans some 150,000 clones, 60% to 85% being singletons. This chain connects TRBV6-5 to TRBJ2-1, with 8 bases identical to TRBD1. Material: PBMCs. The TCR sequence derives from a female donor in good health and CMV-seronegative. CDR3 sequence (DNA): TGTGCCAGCAGCTACACGAGACCCGGGACAGGTGATGAGCAGTTCTTC. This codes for CASSYTRPGTGDEQFF.